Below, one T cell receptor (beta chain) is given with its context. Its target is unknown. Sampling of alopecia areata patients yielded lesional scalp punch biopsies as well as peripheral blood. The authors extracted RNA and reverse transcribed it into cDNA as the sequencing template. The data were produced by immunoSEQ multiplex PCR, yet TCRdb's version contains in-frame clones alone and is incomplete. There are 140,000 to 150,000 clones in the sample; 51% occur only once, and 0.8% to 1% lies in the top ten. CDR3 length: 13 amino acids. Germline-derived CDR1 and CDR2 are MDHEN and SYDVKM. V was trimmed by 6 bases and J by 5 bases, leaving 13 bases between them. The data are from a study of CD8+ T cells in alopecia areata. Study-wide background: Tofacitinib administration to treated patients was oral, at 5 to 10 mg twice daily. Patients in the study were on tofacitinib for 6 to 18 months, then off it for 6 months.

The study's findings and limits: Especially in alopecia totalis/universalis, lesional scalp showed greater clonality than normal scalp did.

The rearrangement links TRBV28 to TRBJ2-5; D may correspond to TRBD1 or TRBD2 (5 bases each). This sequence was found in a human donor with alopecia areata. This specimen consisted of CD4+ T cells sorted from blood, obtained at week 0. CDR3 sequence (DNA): TGTGCCAGCAGCCCTGGCAGGGACGAGACCCAGTACTTC. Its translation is CASSPGRDETQYF.